Described below is a single T cell receptor (beta chain) sequence and its context. The data were obtained in a study of blood T cell repertoires in COVID-19. Study information: COVID-19 samples from acute and convalescent phases originated in the United States, Italy and Spain. Nucleic acid was either cDNA or gDNA, and it came from T cells, B-cell-depleted T cells, or PBMCs.

Original handling: Amplification from reference gene primers served as the basis for estimated nucleated cell counts. Clones were sequenced by immunoSEQ multiplex PCR, and TCRdb holds only the in-frame ones, with some missing. The V and J calls and clone size are taken from that table; D and trimming were inferred from the DNA. The sample includes 150,000 to 200,000 clones, 85% to 90% of them seen just once. Germline CDR1 reads WNHNN; CDR2 reads SYGVQD (reference sequence). This CDR3 is built from 17 residues. V lost 1 base and J 0 bases, leaving 14 bases between the germline ends. The chain links TRBV10-1 to TRBJ2-3; D possibly corresponds to TRBD1 (6 bases). The sequencing sample was made of peripheral blood. The sequence derives from a human donor in a cohort sampled during active COVID-19. CDR3 bases: TGCGCCAGCAGTGAGTTGTCAGGGGTTGAGAGCACAGATACGCAGTATTTT. Translation gives CASSELSGVESTDTQYF.